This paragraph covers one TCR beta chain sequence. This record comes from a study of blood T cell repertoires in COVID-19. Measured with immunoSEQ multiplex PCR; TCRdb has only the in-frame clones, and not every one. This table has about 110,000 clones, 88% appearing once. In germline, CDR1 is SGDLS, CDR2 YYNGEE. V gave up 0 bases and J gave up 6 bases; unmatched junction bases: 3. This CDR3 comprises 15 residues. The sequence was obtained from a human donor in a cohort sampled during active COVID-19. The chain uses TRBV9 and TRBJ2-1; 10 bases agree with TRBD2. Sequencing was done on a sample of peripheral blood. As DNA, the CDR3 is TGTGCCAGCAGCGTAGCTAGCGGGGGTGTCAATGAGCAGTTCTTC. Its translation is CASSVASGGVNEQFF.